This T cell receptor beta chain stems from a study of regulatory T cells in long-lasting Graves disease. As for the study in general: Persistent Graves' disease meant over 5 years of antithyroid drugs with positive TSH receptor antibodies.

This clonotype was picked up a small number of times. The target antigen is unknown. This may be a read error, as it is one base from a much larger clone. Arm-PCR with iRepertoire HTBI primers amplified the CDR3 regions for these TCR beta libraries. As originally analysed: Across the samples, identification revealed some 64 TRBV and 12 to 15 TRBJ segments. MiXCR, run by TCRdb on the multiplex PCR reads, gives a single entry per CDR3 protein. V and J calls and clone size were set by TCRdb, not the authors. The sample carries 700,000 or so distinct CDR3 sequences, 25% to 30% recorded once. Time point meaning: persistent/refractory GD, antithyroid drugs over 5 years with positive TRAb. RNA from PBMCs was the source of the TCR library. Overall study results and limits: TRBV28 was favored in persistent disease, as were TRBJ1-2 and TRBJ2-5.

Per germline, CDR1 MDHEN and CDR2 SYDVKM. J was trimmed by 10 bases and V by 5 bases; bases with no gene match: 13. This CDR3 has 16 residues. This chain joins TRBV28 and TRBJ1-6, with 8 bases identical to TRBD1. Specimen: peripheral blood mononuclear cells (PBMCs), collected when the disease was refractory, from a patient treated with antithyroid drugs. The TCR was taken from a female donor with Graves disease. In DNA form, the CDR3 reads TGTGCCAGCAGTACGAGGGCAGGGGGCTATTTATCACCCCTCCACTTT. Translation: CASSTRAGGYLSPLHF.